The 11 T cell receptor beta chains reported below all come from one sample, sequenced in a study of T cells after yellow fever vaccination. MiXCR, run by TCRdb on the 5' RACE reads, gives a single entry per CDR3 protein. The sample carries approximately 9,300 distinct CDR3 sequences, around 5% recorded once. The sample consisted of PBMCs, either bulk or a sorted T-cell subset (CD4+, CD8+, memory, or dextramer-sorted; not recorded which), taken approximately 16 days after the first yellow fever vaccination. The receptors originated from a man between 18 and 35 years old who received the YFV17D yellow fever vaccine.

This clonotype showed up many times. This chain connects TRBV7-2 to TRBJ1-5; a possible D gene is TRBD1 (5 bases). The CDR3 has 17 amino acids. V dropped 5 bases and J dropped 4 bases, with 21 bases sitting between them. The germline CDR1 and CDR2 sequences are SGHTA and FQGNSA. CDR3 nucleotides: TGTGCCAGCAGCCCTAGGGGAGGGGCGCCAGCTAATCAGCCCCAGCATTTT. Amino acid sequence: CASSPRGGAPANQPQHF.

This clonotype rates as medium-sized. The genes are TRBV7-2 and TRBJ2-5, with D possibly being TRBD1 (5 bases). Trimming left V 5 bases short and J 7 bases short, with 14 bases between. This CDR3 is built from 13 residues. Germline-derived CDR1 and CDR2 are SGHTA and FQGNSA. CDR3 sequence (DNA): TGTGCCAGCAGCCCAACAACCACAGGGACCCAGTACTTC. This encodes CASSPTTTGTQYF.

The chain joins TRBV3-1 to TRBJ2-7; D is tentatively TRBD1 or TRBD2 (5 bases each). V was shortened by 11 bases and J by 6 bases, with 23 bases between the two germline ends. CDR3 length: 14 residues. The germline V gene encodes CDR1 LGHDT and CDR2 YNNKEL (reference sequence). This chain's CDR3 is CAFCLELEGLEQYF. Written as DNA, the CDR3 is TGTGCCTTCTGTTTAGAACTCGAGGGGCTCGAGCAGTACTTC.

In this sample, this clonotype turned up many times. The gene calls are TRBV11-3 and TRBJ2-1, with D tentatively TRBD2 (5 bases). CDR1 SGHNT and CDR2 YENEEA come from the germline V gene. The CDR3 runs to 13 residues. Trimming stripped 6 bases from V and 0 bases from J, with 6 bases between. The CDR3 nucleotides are TGTGCCAGCAGTCGGGGCTCCTACAATGAGCAGTTCTTC. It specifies CASSRGSYNEQFF.

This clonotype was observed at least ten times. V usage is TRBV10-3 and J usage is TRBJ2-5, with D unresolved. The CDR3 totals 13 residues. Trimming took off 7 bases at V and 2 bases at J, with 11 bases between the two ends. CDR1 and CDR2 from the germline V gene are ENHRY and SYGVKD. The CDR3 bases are TGTGCCATCAACCGGGCCTCACAAGAGACCCAGTACTTC. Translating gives CAINRASQETQYF.

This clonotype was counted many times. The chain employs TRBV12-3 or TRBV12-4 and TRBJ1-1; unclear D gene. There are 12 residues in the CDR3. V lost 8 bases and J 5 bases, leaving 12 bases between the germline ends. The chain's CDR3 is CASGVLGTEAFF. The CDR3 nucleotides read TGTGCCAGCGGTGTCCTGGGGACTGAAGCTTTCTTT.

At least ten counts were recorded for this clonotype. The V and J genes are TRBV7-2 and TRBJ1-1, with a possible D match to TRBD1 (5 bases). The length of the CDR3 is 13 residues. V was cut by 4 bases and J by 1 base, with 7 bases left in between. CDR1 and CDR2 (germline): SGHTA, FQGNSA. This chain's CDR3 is CASSSGQNTEAFF. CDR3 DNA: TGTGCCAGCAGCTCCGGACAGAACACTGAAGCTTTCTTT. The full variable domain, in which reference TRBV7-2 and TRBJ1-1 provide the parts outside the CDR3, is GAGVSQSPSNKVTEKGKDVELRCDPISGHTALYWYRQSLGQGLEFLIYFQGNSAPDKSGLPSDRFSAERTGGSVSTLTIQRTQQEDSAVYLCASSSGQNTEAFFGQGTRLTVV.

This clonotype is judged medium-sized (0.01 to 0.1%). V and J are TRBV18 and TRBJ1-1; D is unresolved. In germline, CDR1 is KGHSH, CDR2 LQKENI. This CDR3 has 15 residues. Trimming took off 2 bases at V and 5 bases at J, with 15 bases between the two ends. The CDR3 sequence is CASSPDSSRKTEAFF. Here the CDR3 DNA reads TGTGCCAGCTCACCAGACTCCAGTAGGAAGACTGAAGCTTTCTTT.

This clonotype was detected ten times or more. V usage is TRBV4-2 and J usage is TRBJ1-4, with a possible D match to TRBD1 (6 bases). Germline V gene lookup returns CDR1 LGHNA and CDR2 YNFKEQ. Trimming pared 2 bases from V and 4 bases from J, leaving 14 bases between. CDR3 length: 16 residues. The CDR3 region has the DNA TGTGCCAGCAGCCAATATAGAGACAGGCATAATGAAAAACTGTTTTTT. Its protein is CASSQYRDRHNEKLFF.

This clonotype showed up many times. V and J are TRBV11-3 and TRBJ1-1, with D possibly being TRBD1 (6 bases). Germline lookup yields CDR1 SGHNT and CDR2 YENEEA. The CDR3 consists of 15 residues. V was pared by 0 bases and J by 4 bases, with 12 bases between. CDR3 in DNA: TGTGCCAGCAGCTTAGATGGTCAGGGGAGCACTGAAGCTTTCTTT. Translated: CASSLDGQGSTEAFF.

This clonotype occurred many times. CDR3 loop: CASSVAPTREATQYF. In nucleotides, the CDR3 is TGTGCCAGCAGCGTCGCCCCGACCCGGGAGGCTACGCAGTATTTT. The V call is TRBV7-2, the J call TRBJ2-3; 7 bases map to TRBD2. Per germline, CDR1 SGHTA and CDR2 FQGNSA. The V and J ends lost 5 bases and 8 bases, in that order; junction bases with no gene match: 13. The CDR3 loop spans 15 amino acids.